This TCR beta chain was captured by sequencing in a study of cytomegalovirus exposure and HLA in healthy donors. Study conclusions and caveats: Earlier analysis found most TCR beta V segments productive about 90% or about 30% of the time. What TCR beta sequences reportedly achieved was accurate prediction of HLA-A and HLA-B alleles in most subjects. The authors enumerated over 150 TCR beta chains as linked to cytomegalovirus.

Concerning this clone: The antigen remains unidentified.

The CDR3 is 15 residues long. With 4 bases clipped from V and 0 bases from J, the junction kept 4 bases outside the gene matches. Germline loops: CDR1 MGHRA, CDR2 YSYEKL. PCR primers comprised 60 Vbeta and 13 Jbeta primers. Clones were read by immunoSEQ multiplex PCR, and TCRdb kept only the in-frame ones, dropping some. The table shows some 140,000 clones, with roughly three quarters occurring only once. This clonotype was sampled from a woman between 55 and 75 years old in good health and CMV-seronegative. The sequencing sample was made of PBMCs. The chain recombines TRBV4-1 with TRBJ2-3; TRBD2 matches 7 bases. The CDR3 protein is CASSLGGSSTDTQYF. The CDR3 DNA is TGCGCCAGCAGCCTGGGGGGGAGTAGCACAGATACGCAGTATTTT.